This T cell receptor beta chain was obtained from a study of cytomegalovirus exposure and HLA in healthy donors. General study findings and limits: Altogether, 150 to 200 TCR beta chains were recorded as cytomegalovirus-associated. More clonal expansion characterized HLA-associated TCR beta chains than equally common others in a later analysis.

Both 60 Vbeta primers and 13 Jbeta primers went into the PCR. Original methodology: A later analysis counted about 80 million unique TCR beta chains, roughly 11 million shared. TCRdb keeps only in-frame clones here, not all; method: immunoSEQ multiplex PCR. That table supplies the V and J calls and clone size; D and trimming were determined from the DNA. The data hold approximately 52,000 clones, with about three quarters observed a single time. Notes on this clone: The antigen is unknown.

Sequences were obtained from PBMCs. The source of this sequence is a female donor in good health and CMV-seronegative.

CDR3 DNA sequence: TGCAGCTCGGGACAGGGGGTGTTGGAGACCCAGTACTTC. Protein: CSSGQGVLETQYF. The chain employs TRBV29-1 and TRBJ2-5; 11 bases match TRBD1. Germline lookup yields CDR1 SQVTM and CDR2 ANQGSEA. The CDR3 length is 13 residues. The J segment lost 5 bases and the V segment lost 8 bases, leaving 7 bases of the junction unmatched.